This T cell receptor (beta chain) stems from a study of T cells after yellow fever vaccination. Study context: Fractions of limited cellularity were prepared by means of SMART-Seq v4 Ultra Low Input. Findings and caveats of the study: Weaker, the secondary response had a peak occurring faster, on day 5 versus 15. Abundant clonotypes (contaminants from the bulk population) could be present in FACS-sorted repertoires. Detected again after the booster were most primary-vaccination clones, at approximately 96% CD4 and 70% to 90% CD8.

In TCRdb, the 5' RACE reads were re-called with MiXCR into one record per CDR3 protein. In the table there are about 260,000 distinct CDR3 sequences, around 5.3% of which are singletons. Germline lookup yields CDR1 DFQATT and CDR2 SNEGSKA (reference sequence). CDR3 size: 11 residues. V shed 6 bases and J shed 4 bases, with 8 bases lying between them. In regard to this clonotype: The antigen remains unidentified.

The TCR sequence derives from a man between 18 and 29 years old who received the YFV17D yellow fever vaccine. The source material was CD4+ T cells sorted from PBMCs, sampled on the day of the yellow fever booster vaccination. This rearrangement joins TRBV20-1 to TRBJ2-3; D is ambiguous. The CDR3 DNA is TGCAGTGCGCAACTGTCAGATACGCAGTATTTT. It is translated as CSAQLSDTQYF.